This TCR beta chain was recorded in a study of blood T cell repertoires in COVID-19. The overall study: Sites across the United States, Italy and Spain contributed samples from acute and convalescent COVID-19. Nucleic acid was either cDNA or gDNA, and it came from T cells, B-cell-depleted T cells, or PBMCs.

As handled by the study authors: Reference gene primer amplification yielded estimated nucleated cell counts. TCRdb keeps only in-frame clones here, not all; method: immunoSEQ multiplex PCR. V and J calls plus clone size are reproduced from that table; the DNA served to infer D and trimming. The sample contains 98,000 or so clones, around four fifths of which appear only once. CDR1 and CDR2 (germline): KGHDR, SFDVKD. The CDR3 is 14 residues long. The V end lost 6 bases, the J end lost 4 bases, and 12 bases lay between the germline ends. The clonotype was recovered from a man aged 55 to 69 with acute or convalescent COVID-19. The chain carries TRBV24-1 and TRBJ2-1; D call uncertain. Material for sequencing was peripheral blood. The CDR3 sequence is CATSKRSPYNEQFF. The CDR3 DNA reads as TGTGCCACCAGTAAGAGGTCCCCATACAATGAGCAGTTCTTC.